These 29 T cell receptor beta chains share one sample of origin, sequenced in a study of T cell responses to AZD1222 COVID-19 vaccine. TCRdb keeps only in-frame clones here, not all; method: immunoSEQ multiplex PCR. Of over 100,000 clones in the sample, 65% to 90% were seen once. Material: peripheral blood, obtained 28 days after the second dose of the MenACWY control vaccine. These receptors all stem from an adult who received the MenACWY meningococcal vaccine as a control.

The chain couples TRBV5-1 to TRBJ1-1, with a possible D match to TRBD1 (6 bases). V dropped 5 bases and J dropped 4 bases, with 12 bases sitting between them. Germline V gene sequence: CDR1 SGHRS, CDR2 YFSETQ. CDR3 length: 13 amino acids. DNA for the CDR3: TGCGCCAGCAGTCAGGGGACCGGCACTGAAGCTTTCTTT. As protein: CASSQGTGTEAFF.

The V gene is TRBV7-3, the J gene TRBJ2-3, with 8 bases that match TRBD2. CDR1 is SGHTA, CDR2 FQGTGA, per germline. The junction had 4 bases not matched to a gene; V was cut back by 5 bases and J by 3 bases. The CDR3 runs to 14 residues. The CDR3 here is CASSRTGGTDTQYF. For the CDR3, the DNA is TGTGCCAGCAGCCGGACGGGGGGGACAGATACGCAGTATTTT.

The chain has TRBV4-2 and TRBJ2-2, with TRBD1 matching over 7 bases. This CDR3 has 20 residues. Germline V lookup: CDR1 LGHNA, CDR2 YNFKEQ. The V gene end was trimmed by 0 bases and the J gene end by 2 bases; junction bases not matched to a gene: 15. The CDR3 sequence is CASSQEPRDSLSLNTGELFF. The CDR3 coding sequence is TGTGCCAGCAGCCAAGAACCTCGGGACAGTCTTTCCCTAAACACCGGGGAGCTGTTTTTT.

This clone was seen a few times. This rearrangement joins TRBV5-1 to TRBJ2-2; no firm D call. V was pared by 1 base and J by 1 base, with 5 bases between. CDR1 and CDR2 (germline): SGHRS, YFSETQ. The CDR3 runs 14 residues. CDR3 DNA sequence: TGCGCCAGCAGCTTGCGACAGAACACCGGGGAGCTGTTTTTT. Residues: CASSLRQNTGELFF.

This clone occurred a few times. J is TRBJ1-6 and V is TRBV25-1; a weak D match, TRBD1 (5 bases). V shed 1 base and J shed 7 bases, with 11 bases lying between them. This CDR3 region has 15 residues. Germline V gene data show CDR1 as MGHDK and CDR2 as SYGVNS. CDR3 sequence reads: CASSESDSPNSPLHF. The CDR3 bases are TGTGCCAGCAGTGAATCCGACAGTCCCAATTCACCCCTCCACTTT.

This chain joins TRBV20-1 and TRBJ2-7; D not certain. Germline V gene data show CDR1 as DFQATT and CDR2 as SNEGSKA (reference sequence). Deletions cut 3 bases from V and 3 bases from J, with 15 bases between. The CDR3 runs 14 residues. Here the CDR3 reads CSASKLILIYEQYF. Here the CDR3 DNA reads TGCAGTGCTAGTAAACTCATACTAATCTACGAGCAGTACTTC.

The chain has TRBV7-2 and TRBJ1-2; 8 bases line up with TRBD1. Germline CDR1 and CDR2: SGHTA and FQGNSA. The CDR3 has 14 amino acids. V lost 2 bases to trimming and J lost 8 bases; unmatched junction nucleotides: 7. CDR3 sequence reads: CASSLPRTGNGYTF. CDR3 nucleotide sequence: TGTGCCAGCAGCTTACCTCGGACAGGGAACGGCTACACCTTC.

The V call is TRBV19, the J call TRBJ2-7; D possibly corresponds to TRBD1 (5 bases). This CDR3 comprises 13 residues. Trimming removed 3 bases from V and 6 bases from J, with 12 bases in between. The germline CDR1 and CDR2 sequences are LNHDA and SQIVND (reference sequence). CDR3 DNA sequence: TGTGCCAGTAGTATCGGGCAGGGTTCCGAGCAGTACGTC. It yields the protein CASSIGQGSEQYV.

The chain carries TRBV5-1 and TRBJ2-7; TRBD2 is a possible D gene (5 bases). CDR1 SGHRS and CDR2 YFSETQ come from the germline V gene. V was pared by 2 bases and J by 1 base, with 10 bases between. The CDR3 length is 14 residues. CDR3 bases: TGCGCCAGCAGCTTTGGAGCGGAATCCTACGAGCAGTACTTC. This sequence encodes CASSFGAESYEQYF. The full variable domain, in which reference TRBV5-1 and TRBJ2-7 provide the parts outside the CDR3, is KAGVTQTPRYLIKTRGQQVTLSCSPISGHRSVSWYQQTPGQGLQFLFEYFSETQRNKGNFPGRFSGRQFSNSRSEMNVSTLELGDSALYLCASSFGAESYEQYFGPGTRLTVT.

This rearrangement joins TRBV12-3 or TRBV12-4 to TRBJ1-1, with D uncertain. The V end was cut by 2 bases, the J end by 8 bases, with 9 bases between. The CDR3 extends over 12 amino acids. CDR3 coding DNA: TGTGCCAGCAGTTTACGCCCGAACGAAGCTTTCTTT. As protein: CASSLRPNEAFF.

This clone was found a few times. The chain carries TRBV2 and TRBJ2-3; D may be TRBD2 (6 bases). This CDR3 has 15 amino acids. Trimming shortened V by 8 bases and J by 6 bases, and 21 bases separated the two germline ends. Germline V gene sequence: CDR1 SNHLY, CDR2 FYNNEI. The CDR3 reads CASGPLAGPQDTQYF. DNA of the CDR3: TGTGCCAGCGGCCCTCTCGCGGGGCCCCAGGATACGCAGTATTTT.

The chain is built from TRBV7-9 and TRBJ1-2; D not resolved. The germline V gene encodes CDR1 SEHNR and CDR2 FQNEAQ (reference sequence). Trimming removed 1 base from V and 4 bases from J, with 13 bases in between. The CDR3 extends over 15 amino acids. The CDR3 bases are TGTGCCAGCAGCTTAGAGGTATCCGGATTCTATGGCTACACCTTC. Its translation is CASSLEVSGFYGYTF. Looking up the rest from reference TRBV7-9 and TRBJ1-2 gives the full variable domain: DTGVSQNPRHKITKRGQNVTFRCDPISEHNRLYWYRQTLGQGPEFLTYFQNEAQLEKSRLLSDRFSAERPKGSFSTLEIQRTEQGDSAMYLCASSLEVSGFYGYTFGSGTRLTVV.

This chain links TRBV3-1 (or the pseudogene TRBV3-2) with TRBJ2-1, with TRBD2 as a possible D gene (6 bases). V was cut by 2 bases and J by 13 bases, with 15 bases left in between. The CDR3 has 13 residues. CDR1 and CDR2 (germline): LGHDT, YNNKEL (reference sequence). As DNA, the CDR3 is TGTGCCAGCAGCCAAACTATTTTGGGACTCCAGTTCTTC. This sequence encodes CASSQTILGLQFF.

This chain connects TRBV4-1 to TRBJ2-3; D is possibly TRBD2 (7 bases). Germline V CDR1 and CDR2: MGHRA, YSYEKL. This CDR3 spans 17 amino acids. Trimming cost V 3 bases and J 6 bases, with 22 bases left between them. The CDR3 DNA follows: TGCGCCAGCAGCCACCCCGGGGGGCTGGACGGGTGGGATACGCAGTATTTT. Amino acid sequence: CASSHPGGLDGWDTQYF.

The chain uses TRBV14 and TRBJ2-5; tentatively, D is TRBD2 (5 bases). This CDR3 spans 13 amino acids. V shed 1 base and J shed 6 bases, with 9 bases lying between them. Germline lookup yields CDR1 SGHDN and CDR2 FVKESK. The CDR3 nucleotides are TGTGCCAGCAGCCAAGGGATCGGGAAGACCCAGTACTTC. Encoded protein: CASSQGIGKTQYF. The variable domain in full, with the rest retrieved from reference TRBV14 and TRBJ2-5, is EAGVTQFPSHSVIEKGQTVTLRCDPISGHDNLYWYRRVMGKEIKFLLHFVKESKQDESGMPNNRFLAERTGGTYSTLKVQPAELEDSGVYFCASSQGIGKTQYFGPGTRLLVL.

This sequence joins TRBV12-5 and TRBJ1-5; TRBD1 aligns across 11 bases. V was pared by 7 bases and J by 6 bases, with 8 bases of the junction left unmatched. This CDR3 is built from 15 residues. The germline V gene has CDR1 LGHNT and CDR2 FRNRAP. As DNA, the CDR3 is TGTGCTAGTGCCTGGGGACAGGGGGTGGGTCAGCCCCAGCATTTT. Translation gives CASAWGQGVGQPQHF.

The chain recombines TRBV5-1 with TRBJ2-5; D unclear. Trimming left V 7 bases short and J 5 bases short, with 12 bases between. The germline V gene encodes CDR1 SGHRS and CDR2 YFSETQ. The CDR3 contains 12 residues. The CDR3 spells CASHESRETQYF. The CDR3, as DNA: TGCGCCAGCCACGAATCCAGGGAGACCCAGTACTTC.

The chain carries TRBV11-3 and TRBJ2-1; 10 bases match TRBD2. The V and J ends lost 1 base and 5 bases, in that order; junction bases with no gene match: 8. Germline CDR1 is SGHNT and CDR2 is YENEEA. The CDR3 has 17 amino acids. The CDR3 nucleotides read TGTGCCAGCAGCTTAGGGGTTATAGCGGGAGGAAACAATGAGCAGTTCTTC. It specifies CASSLGVIAGGNNEQFF.

Of note for this clone: A read error may account for a junction end that differs from germline. The chain employs TRBV27 and TRBJ1-5; D ambiguous. CDR1 MNHEY and CDR2 SMNVEV come from the germline V gene (reference sequence). The CDR3 runs to 8 residues. The CDR3 loop is CASSFGGF. The CDR3 region has the DNA TGTGCCAGCAGTTTCGGTGGGTTT.

The V and J genes are TRBV25-1 and TRBJ1-3, with unresolved D. V lost 4 bases and J 5 bases, leaving 6 bases between the germline ends. The CDR3 consists of 12 residues. The germline V gene has CDR1 MGHDK and CDR2 SYGVNS. The CDR3 DNA sequence: TGTGCCAGCAGTGGGATACGAAACACCATATATTTT. As protein: CASSGIRNTIYF.

This clone has just one count. The V gene is TRBV5-8, the J gene TRBJ2-3; 10 positions match TRBD1. Germline lookup yields CDR1 SGHTS and CDR2 YDEGEE. V was clipped by 2 bases and J by 1 base; unmatched bases: 1. CDR3 length equals 15 residues. DNA for the CDR3: TGTGCCAGCAGCTTCGGGACAGGGGGCACAGATACGCAGTATTTT. Its protein is CASSFGTGGTDTQYF.

The J gene is TRBJ1-6, the V gene TRBV2; 12 bases align to TRBD1. CDR1 SNHLY and CDR2 FYNNEI come from the germline V gene. V shed 5 bases, J shed 10 bases, and the junction held 9 bases outside the gene matches. This CDR3 has 16 residues. Written as DNA, the CDR3 is TGTGCCAGCAGTATGGGACAGGGGGCTTCTCGGTCACCCCTCCACTTT. It encodes CASSMGQGASRSPLHF.

J is TRBJ2-5 and V is TRBV20-1; TRBD1 might be the D (5 bases). The CDR3 is 11 residues long. CDR1 is DFQATT, CDR2 SNEGSKA, per germline (reference sequence). Trimming cost V 8 bases and J 7 bases, with 14 bases left between them. The CDR3 loop reads CSTRQPVTQYF. In DNA, the CDR3 is TGCAGTACCCGACAGCCAGTGACCCAGTACTTC.

The J gene is TRBJ1-1, the V gene TRBV5-5, with 9 bases that match TRBD1. The junction had 6 bases not matched to a gene; V was cut back by 6 bases and J by 0 bases. Germline V gives CDR1 SGHKS, CDR2 YYEKEE (reference sequence). The CDR3 is 15 residues long. This CDR3 is CASIDRDRVNTEAFF. CDR3 nucleotides: TGTGCCAGCATCGACAGGGACAGGGTGAACACTGAAGCTTTCTTT.

This clone occurred a few times. This chain uses TRBV6-5 with TRBJ2-7, with D possibly TRBD1 on 6 matching bases. The CDR3 is made up of 16 amino acids. V was cut by 3 bases and J by 5 bases, with 20 bases left in between. Germline values: CDR1 MNHEY, CDR2 SVGAGI. CDR3: CASSYSDLQGIHEQYF. As DNA, the CDR3 is TGTGCCAGCAGTTATTCCGACCTACAGGGAATCCACGAGCAGTACTTC.

About this clone: Its ends do not fully match the called genes, so a read error is possible. The V gene is TRBV11-3, the J gene TRBJ2-2, with unresolved D. The CDR3 length is 13 residues. Germline CDR1 is SGHNT and CDR2 is YENEEA. Here the CDR3 reads CASSLDNTGELFF. The CDR3 DNA reads as TGTGCCAGCAGCCTAGACAACACCGGGGAGCTGTTTTTT.

This clone was recorded a few times. The CDR3: CASSDNRDAETQYF. The CDR3 region has the DNA TGTGCCAGCAGTGACAACAGGGACGCGGAGACCCAGTACTTC. The genes are TRBV2 and TRBJ2-5; weak D call: TRBD1 (6 bases). From germline, CDR1 is SNHLY and CDR2 FYNNEI. V shed 3 bases and J shed 5 bases, with 13 bases lying between them. There are 14 residues in the CDR3.

The chain carries TRBV5-1 and TRBJ2-1; TRBD2 agrees at 13 bases. The CDR3 is 15 amino acids. With V trimmed by 4 bases and J by 9 bases, 7 bases remained unmatched. Germline values: CDR1 SGHRS, CDR2 YFSETQ. CDR3 region: CASSVGTSGNSEQFF. In DNA, the CDR3 is TGCGCCAGCAGCGTTGGGACTAGCGGGAATAGTGAGCAGTTCTTC.

The chain combines TRBV6-5 with TRBJ1-2, with unresolved D. The length of the CDR3 is 12 residues. Germline CDR1 reads MNHEY; CDR2 reads SVGAGI. V lost 7 bases to trimming and J lost 8 bases, with 14 bases between them. This chain's CDR3 is CASTFMEAGYTF. The CDR3 coding sequence is TGTGCCAGCACCTTTATGGAAGCCGGCTACACCTTC.